This T cell receptor beta chain stems from a study of blood T cell repertoires in COVID-19. Whole-study context: Both acute and convalescent COVID-19 samples were obtained from the United States, Italy and Spain. In each case, the material was cDNA or gDNA derived from T cells, B-cell-depleted T cells, or PBMCs.

In the original workflow: Amplified reference gene primers provided the basis for estimating nucleated cell counts. Generated by immunoSEQ multiplex PCR, the TCRdb table keeps only in-frame clones and is missing some. V and J calls and clone size are those listed in that table; D and trimming were worked out from the DNA. The table records roughly 80,000 clones, 84% of them present only once. Germline CDR1 and CDR2: SQVTM and ANQGSEA. The CDR3 length is 15 residues. The V end was cut by 1 base, the J end by 3 bases, with 14 bases between. The rearrangement uses TRBV29-1 and TRBJ2-3, with D maybe TRBD1 (5 bases). The sample comprised peripheral blood. The TCR originated in a man between 45 and 60 years old with acute or convalescent COVID-19. The CDR3 region is CSVEGGRAGTDTQYF. The CDR3 region has the DNA TGCAGCGTTGAAGGGGGAAGGGCAGGGACAGATACGCAGTATTTT.